This record concerns one T cell receptor beta chain sequence. The CDR3 length is 14 residues. CDR1 and CDR2 from the germline V gene are LNHDA and SQIVND (reference sequence). Trimming took 5 bases from V and 0 from J; bases not matched to a gene: 3. PCR amplification relied on 60 Vbeta primers (plus 13 Jbeta primers). Profiling relied on immunoSEQ multiplex PCR, and the TCRdb table lists in-frame clones only, not all of them. Among a few hundred thousand clones, about 90% were seen once, and the ten largest hold roughly 1.5%. These data are taken from a study of cytomegalovirus exposure and HLA in healthy donors.

The origin of this receptor is a girl aged 2-10 years in good health and CMV-seronegative. The chain is built from TRBV19 and TRBJ2-7; 8 bases are a match to TRBD1. Specimen: PBMCs. The CDR3 nucleotides read TGTGCCAGTAGTGGACAGGGTAACTCCTACGAGCAGTACTTC. The encoded protein is CASSGQGNSYEQYF.